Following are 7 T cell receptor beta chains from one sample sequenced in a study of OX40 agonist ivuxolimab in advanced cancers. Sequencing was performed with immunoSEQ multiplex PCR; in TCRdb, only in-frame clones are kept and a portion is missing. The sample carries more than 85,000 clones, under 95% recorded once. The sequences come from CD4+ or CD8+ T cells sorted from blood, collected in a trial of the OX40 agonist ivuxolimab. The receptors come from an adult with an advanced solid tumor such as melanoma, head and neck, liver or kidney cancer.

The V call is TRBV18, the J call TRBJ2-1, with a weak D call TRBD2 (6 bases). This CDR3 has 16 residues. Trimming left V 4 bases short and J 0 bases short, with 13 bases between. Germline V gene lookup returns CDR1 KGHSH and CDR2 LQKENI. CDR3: CASSLSSGSSYNEQFF. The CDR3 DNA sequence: TGTGCCAGCTCACTCAGTTCCGGGAGCTCCTACAATGAGCAGTTCTTC.

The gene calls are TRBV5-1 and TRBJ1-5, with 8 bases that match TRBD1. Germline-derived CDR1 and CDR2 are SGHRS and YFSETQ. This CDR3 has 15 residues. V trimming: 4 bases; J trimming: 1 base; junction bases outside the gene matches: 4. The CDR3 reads CASSATGESNQPQHF. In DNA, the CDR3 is TGCGCCAGCAGCGCGACAGGGGAAAGCAATCAGCCCCAGCATTTT.

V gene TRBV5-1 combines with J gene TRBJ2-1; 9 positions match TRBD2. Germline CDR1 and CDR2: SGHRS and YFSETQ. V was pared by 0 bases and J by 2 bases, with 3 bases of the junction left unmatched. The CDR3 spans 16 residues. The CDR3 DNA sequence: TGCGCCAGCAGCTTGGTAGCGGGGGCGACCTACAATGAGCAGTTCTTC. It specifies CASSLVAGATYNEQFF.

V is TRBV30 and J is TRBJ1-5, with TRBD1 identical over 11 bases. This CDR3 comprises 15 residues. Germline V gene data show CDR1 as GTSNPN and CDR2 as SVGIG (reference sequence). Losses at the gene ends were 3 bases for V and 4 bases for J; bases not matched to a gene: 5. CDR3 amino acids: CAWRGQGALNQPQHF. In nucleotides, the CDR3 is TGTGCCTGGAGAGGACAGGGGGCCCTTAATCAGCCCCAGCATTTT.

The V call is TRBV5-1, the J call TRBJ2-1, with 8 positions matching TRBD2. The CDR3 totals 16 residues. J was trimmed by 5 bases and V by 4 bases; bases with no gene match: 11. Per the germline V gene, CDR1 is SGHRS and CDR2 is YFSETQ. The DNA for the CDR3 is TGCGCCAGCAGCAGAATCTCGGGAGGGCCAAACAATGAGCAGTTCTTC. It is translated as CASSRISGGPNNEQFF.

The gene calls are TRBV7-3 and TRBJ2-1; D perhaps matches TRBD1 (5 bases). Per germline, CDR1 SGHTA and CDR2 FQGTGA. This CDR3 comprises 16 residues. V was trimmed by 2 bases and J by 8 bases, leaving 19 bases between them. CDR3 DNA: TGTGCCAGCAGCTTATTAGGGGAAGGAGAGAAGGATGAGCAGTTCTTC. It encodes CASSLLGEGEKDEQFF. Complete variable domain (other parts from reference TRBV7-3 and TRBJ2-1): GAGVSQTPSNKVTEKGKYVELRCDPISGHTALYWYRQSLGQGPEFLIYFQGTGAADDSGLPNDRFFAVRPEGSVSTLKIQRTERGDSAVYLCASSLLGEGEKDEQFFGPGTRLTVL.

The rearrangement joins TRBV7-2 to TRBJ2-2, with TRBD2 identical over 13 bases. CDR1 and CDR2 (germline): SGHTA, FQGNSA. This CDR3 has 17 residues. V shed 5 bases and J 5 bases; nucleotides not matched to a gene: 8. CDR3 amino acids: CASSHGLAGVGTGELFF. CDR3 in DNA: TGTGCCAGCAGCCACGGACTAGCGGGAGTAGGGACCGGGGAGCTGTTTTTT.